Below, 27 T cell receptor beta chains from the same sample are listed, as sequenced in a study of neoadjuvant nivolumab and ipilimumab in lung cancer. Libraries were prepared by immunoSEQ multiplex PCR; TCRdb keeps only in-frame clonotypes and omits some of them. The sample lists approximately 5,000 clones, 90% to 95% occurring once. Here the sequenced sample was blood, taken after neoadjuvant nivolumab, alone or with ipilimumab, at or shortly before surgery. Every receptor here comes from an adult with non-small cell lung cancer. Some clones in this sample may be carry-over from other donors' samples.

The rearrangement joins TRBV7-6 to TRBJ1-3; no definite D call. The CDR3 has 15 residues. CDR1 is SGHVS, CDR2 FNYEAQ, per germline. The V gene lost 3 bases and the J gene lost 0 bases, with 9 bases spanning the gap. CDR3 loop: CASSLYSGSGNTIYF. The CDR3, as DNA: TGTGCCAGCAGCTTGTACTCAGGCTCTGGAAACACCATATATTTT. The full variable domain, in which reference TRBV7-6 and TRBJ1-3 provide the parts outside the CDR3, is GAGVSQSPRYKVTKRGQDVALRCDPISGHVSLYWYRQALGQGPEFLTYFNYEAQQDKSGLPNDRFSAERPEGSISTLTIQRTEQRDSAMYRCASSLYSGSGNTIYFGEGSWLTVV.

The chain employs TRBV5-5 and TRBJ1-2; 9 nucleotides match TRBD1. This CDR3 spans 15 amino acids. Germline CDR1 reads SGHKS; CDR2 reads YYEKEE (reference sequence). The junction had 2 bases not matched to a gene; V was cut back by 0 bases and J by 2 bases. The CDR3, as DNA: TGTGCCAGCAGCTTGGGGGGACAGGGAAACTATGGCTACACCTTC. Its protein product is CASSLGGQGNYGYTF.

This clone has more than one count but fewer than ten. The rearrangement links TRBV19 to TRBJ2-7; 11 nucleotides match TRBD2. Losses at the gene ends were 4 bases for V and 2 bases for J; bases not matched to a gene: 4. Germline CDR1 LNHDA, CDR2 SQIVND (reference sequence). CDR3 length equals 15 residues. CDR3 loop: CASSREGLAAYEQYF. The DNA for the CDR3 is TGTGCCAGTAGTAGGGAGGGACTAGCGGCCTACGAGCAGTACTTC.

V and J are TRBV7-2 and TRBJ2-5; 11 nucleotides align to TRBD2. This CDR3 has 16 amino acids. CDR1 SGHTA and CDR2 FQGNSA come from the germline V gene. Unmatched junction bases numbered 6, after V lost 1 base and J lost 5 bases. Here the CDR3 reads CASSLGGTSGGETQYF. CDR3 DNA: TGTGCCAGCAGCTTAGGGGGGACTAGCGGCGGGGAGACCCAGTACTTC.

In DNA form, the CDR3 reads TGTGCCTGGAGCTTGGGGGGGGGTTTCTACGAGCAGTACTTC. Protein sequence: CAWSLGGGFYEQYF. The chain combines TRBV30 with TRBJ2-7; 7 bases agree with TRBD2. CDR1 and CDR2 (germline): GTSNPN, SVGIG (reference sequence). J gave up 3 bases and V 3 bases, and 8 bases lay outside the gene matches. CDR3 length: 14 residues.

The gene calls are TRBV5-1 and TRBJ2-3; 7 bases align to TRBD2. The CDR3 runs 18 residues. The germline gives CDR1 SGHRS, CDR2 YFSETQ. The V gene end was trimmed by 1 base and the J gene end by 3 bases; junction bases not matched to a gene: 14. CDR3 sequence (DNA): TGCGCCAGCAGCTTGCCCCGACTAGCCGGTCGCAGTACAGATACGCAGTATTTT. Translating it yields CASSLPRLAGRSTDTQYF.

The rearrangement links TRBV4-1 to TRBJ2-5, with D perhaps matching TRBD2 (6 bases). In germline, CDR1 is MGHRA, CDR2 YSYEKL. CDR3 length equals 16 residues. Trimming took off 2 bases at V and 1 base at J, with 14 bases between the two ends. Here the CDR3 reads CASSQNTGGFQETQYF. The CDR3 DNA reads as TGCGCCAGCAGCCAAAATACCGGGGGTTTCCAAGAGACCCAGTACTTC.

As DNA, the CDR3 is TGTGCCAGCAGAACAGGGGGCGGATGGACTGAAGCTTTCTTT. It translates to CASRTGGGWTEAFF. The V call is TRBV2, the J call TRBJ1-1; the match to TRBD1 covers 9 bases. V shed 6 bases and J 5 bases; nucleotides not matched to a gene: 7. Per germline, CDR1 SNHLY and CDR2 FYNNEI. The CDR3 is 14 residues long.

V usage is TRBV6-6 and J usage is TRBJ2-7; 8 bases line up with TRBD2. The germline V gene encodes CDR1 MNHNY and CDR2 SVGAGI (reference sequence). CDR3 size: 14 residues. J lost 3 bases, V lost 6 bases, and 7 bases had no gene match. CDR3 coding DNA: TGTGCCAGCAGCCCCGGGACTAGGAACTACGAGCAGTACTTC. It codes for CASSPGTRNYEQYF.

The CDR3 DNA sequence: TGCGCCAGCAGCCTCGGACAGGGGCACACCGGGGAGCTGTTTTTT. This translates into CASSLGQGHTGELFF. The chain recombines TRBV4-3 with TRBJ2-2, with TRBD1 matching over 9 bases. Trimming at V came to 4 bases and at J to 3 bases, leaving 3 bases not matched to a gene. The V gene's germline CDR1 is LGHNA and CDR2 YSLEER. This CDR3 is 15 amino acids long.

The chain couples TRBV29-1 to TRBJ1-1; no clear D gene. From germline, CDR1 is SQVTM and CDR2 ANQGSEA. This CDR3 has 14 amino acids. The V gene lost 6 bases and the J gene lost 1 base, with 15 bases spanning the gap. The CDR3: CSVVRIARNTEAFF. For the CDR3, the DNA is TGCAGCGTGGTCCGGATAGCCAGGAACACTGAAGCTTTCTTT.

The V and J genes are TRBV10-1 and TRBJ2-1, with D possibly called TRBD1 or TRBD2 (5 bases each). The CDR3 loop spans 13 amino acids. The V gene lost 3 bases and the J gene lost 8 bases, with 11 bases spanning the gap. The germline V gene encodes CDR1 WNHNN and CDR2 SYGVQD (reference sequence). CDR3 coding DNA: TGCGCCAGCAGTGAACCAGGGACCCATGAGCAGTTCTTC. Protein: CASSEPGTHEQFF.

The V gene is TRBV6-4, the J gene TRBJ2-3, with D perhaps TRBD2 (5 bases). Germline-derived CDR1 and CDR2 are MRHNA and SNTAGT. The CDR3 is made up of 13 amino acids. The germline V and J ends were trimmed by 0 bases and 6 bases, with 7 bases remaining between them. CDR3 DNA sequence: TGTGCCAGCAGTGACTCGGAGCGGGATACGCAGTATTTT. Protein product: CASSDSERDTQYF.

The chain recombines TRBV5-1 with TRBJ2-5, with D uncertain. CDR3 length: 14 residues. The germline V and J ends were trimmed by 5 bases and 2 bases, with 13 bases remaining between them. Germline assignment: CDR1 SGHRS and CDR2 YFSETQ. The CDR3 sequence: CASSPDPNQETQYF. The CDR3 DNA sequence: TGCGCCAGCAGTCCAGACCCTAATCAAGAGACCCAGTACTTC.

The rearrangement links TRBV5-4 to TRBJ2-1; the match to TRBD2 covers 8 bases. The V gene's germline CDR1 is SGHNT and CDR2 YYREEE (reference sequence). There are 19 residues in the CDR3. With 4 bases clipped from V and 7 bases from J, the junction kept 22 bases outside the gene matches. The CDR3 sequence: CASSPEGNRARTSRNEQFF. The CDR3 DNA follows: TGTGCCAGCAGCCCGGAGGGAAACAGGGCTAGGACTAGCCGTAATGAGCAGTTCTTC.

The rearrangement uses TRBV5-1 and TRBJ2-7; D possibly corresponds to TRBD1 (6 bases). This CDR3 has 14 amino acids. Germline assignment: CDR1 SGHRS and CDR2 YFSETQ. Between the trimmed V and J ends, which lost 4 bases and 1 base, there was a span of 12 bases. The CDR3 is CASSMEGQSYEQYF. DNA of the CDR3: TGCGCCAGCAGCATGGAAGGACAGTCCTACGAGCAGTACTTC.

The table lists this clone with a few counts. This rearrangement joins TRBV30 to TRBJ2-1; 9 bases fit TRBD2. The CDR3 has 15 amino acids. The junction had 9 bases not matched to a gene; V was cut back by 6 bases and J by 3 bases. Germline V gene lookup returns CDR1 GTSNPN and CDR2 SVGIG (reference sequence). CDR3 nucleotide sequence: TGTGCCTGCCCTCACCGCGGGAGGGACTACAATGAGCAGTTCTTC. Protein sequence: CACPHRGRDYNEQFF.

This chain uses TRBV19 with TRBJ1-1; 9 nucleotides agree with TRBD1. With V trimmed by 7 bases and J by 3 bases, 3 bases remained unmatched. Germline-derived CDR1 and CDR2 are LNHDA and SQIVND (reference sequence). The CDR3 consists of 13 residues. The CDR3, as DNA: TGTGCCAGTAAGGGGACAGGGTACACTGAAGCTTTCTTT. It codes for CASKGTGYTEAFF. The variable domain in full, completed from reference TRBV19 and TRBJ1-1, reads DGGITQSPKYLFRKEGQNVTLSCEQNLNHDAMYWYRQDPGQGLRLIYYSQIVNDFQKGDIAEGYSVSREKKESFPLTVTSAQKNPTAFYLCASKGTGYTEAFFGQGTRLTVV.

CDR3 in amino acids: CASSYKYEADTQYF. The DNA of the CDR3 is TGTGCCAGCTCATATAAATATGAAGCAGATACGCAGTATTTT. The rearrangement joins TRBV27 to TRBJ2-3; D is unclear. Trimming removed 8 bases at V and 4 bases at J, with 16 bases between. This CDR3 has 14 residues. The germline V gene encodes CDR1 MNHEY and CDR2 SMNVEV (reference sequence).

The DNA for the CDR3 is TGTGCAAGTCGCCCACAGGGGCCCCACGAGCAGTACTTC. Its protein product is CASRPQGPHEQYF. The V gene is TRBV12-2, the J gene TRBJ2-7; whether TRBD1, the table's D call, matches the DNA was not checked. TRBV12-2 represents a pseudogene. The CDR3 covers 13 residues.

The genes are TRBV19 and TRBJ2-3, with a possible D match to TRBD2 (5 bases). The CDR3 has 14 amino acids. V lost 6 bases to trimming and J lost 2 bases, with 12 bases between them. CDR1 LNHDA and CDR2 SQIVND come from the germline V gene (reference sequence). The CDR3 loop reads CASSQPGDTDTQYF. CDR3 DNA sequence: TGTGCCAGTAGCCAGCCCGGGGACACAGATACGCAGTATTTT.

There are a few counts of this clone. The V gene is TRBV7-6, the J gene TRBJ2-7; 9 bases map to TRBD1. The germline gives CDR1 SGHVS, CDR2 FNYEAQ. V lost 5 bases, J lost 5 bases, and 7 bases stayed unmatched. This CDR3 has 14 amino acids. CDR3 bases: TGTGCCAGCAGCACCGGGACAGGGAACAACGAGCAGTACTTC. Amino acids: CASSTGTGNNEQYF. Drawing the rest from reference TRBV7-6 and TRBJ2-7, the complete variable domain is GAGVSQSPRYKVTKRGQDVALRCDPISGHVSLYWYRQALGQGPEFLTYFNYEAQQDKSGLPNDRFSAERPEGSISTLTIQRTEQRDSAMYRCASSTGTGNNEQYFGPGTRLTVT.

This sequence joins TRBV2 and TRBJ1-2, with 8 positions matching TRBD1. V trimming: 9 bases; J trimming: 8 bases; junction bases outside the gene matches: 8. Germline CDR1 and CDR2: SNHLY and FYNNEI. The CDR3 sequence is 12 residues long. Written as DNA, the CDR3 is TGTGCCAGACAAGGACAGGGCAGAGGCTACACCTTC. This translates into CARQGQGRGYTF.

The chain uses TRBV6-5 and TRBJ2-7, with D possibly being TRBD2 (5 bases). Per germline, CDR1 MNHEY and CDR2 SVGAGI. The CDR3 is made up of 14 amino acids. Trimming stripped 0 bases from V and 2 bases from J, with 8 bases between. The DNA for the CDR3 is TGTGCCAGCAGTTACTCTGGGAGAACCTACGAGCAGTACTTC. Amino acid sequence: CASSYSGRTYEQYF.

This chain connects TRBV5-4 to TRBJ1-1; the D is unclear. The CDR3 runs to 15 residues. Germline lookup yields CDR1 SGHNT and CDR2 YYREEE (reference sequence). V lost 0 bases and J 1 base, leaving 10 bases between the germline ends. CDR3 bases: TGTGCCAGCAGCTTGGCTACGGGCTCGAACACTGAAGCTTTCTTT. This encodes CASSLATGSNTEAFF. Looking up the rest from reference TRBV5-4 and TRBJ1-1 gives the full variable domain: ETGVTQSPTHLIKTRGQQVTLRCSSQSGHNTVSWYQQALGQGPQFIFQYYREEENGRGNFPPRFSGLQFPNYSSELNVNALELDDSALYLCASSLATGSNTEAFFGQGTRLTVV.

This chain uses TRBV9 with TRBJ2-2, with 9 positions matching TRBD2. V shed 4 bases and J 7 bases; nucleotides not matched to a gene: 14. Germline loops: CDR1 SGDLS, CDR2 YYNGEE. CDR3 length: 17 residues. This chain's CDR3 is CASSPAGGFTLGGELFF. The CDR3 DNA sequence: TGTGCCAGCAGCCCAGCGGGAGGCTTTACCCTGGGCGGGGAGCTGTTTTTT.

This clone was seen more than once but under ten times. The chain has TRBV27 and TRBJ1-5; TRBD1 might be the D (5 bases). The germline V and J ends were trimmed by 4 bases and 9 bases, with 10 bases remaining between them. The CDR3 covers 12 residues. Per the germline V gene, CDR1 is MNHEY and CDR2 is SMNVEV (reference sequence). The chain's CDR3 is CASSWPGGPQHF. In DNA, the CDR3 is TGTGCCAGCAGTTGGCCCGGGGGGCCCCAGCATTTT.